This T cell receptor beta chain was sequenced in a study of a mutant IDH1 vaccine in newly diagnosed glioma. Study context: Vaccine administration was initiated 4-6 weeks following radiotherapy alone, or with temozolomide cycles. Notes on the study in general: Pseudoprogression looked unconnected to shifts in top peripheral T cell clonotypes.

Sequencing used immunoSEQ multiplex PCR; TCRdb keeps in-frame clones, though not all of them. The data show tens of thousands of clones, more than 70% seen once. A remark on this clone: Its specificity is unknown.

Sample time point: week 5, during vaccination. All doses held 300 ug of mutant IDH1 20-mer peptide, with topical imiquimod. Per germline, CDR1 LNHDA and CDR2 SQIVND (reference sequence). This CDR3 is built from 13 residues. V was trimmed by 4 bases and J by 4 bases, leaving 10 bases between them. This material consisted of PBMCs, taken from a glioma patient whose treatment included an IDH1 peptide vaccine. The genes are TRBV19 and TRBJ1-1; D perhaps matches TRBD1 (5 bases). The source of this sequence is a man between 18 and 29 years old with glioma. CDR3 bases: TGTGCCAGTAGTAGGGGCCCCGTCACTGAAGCTTTCTTT. Translating gives CASSRGPVTEAFF.